Below are 31 T cell receptor beta chains sequenced from a single sample in a study of blood T cells in healthy people across ages. A second PCR of roughly 7 to 11 cycles used a sample-barcoded 5' primer and a J-beta primer mix. A single record per CDR3 protein comes from TCRdb applying MiXCR to the 5' RACE reads. This sample has hundreds of thousands of distinct CDR3 sequences, with roughly 44% found just once. The specimen sequenced was blood. The receptors come from a man aged 55-75 years in good health.

This clonotype was seen more than once but under ten times. The V call is TRBV6-6, the J call TRBJ2-3, with D unresolved. Trimming stripped 0 bases from V and 5 bases from J, with 15 bases between. Germline CDR1 is MNHNY and CDR2 is SVGAGI (reference sequence). This CDR3 has 16 residues. CDR3 coding DNA: TGTGCCAGCAGTTACTCGGGAAGAACCTCAGGAGATACGCAGTATTTT. The encoded protein is CASSYSGRTSGDTQYF.

The table lists this clonotype with a few counts. The chain employs TRBV12-3 or TRBV12-4 and TRBJ1-2; no clear D gene. CDR3 length: 15 residues. Between the trimmed V and J ends, which lost 5 bases and 5 bases, there was a span of 18 bases. This CDR3 reads CASSPHQESGYGYTF. CDR3 coding DNA: TGTGCCAGCAGTCCCCACCAGGAATCCGGGTATGGCTACACCTTC.

The rearrangement links TRBV7-9 to TRBJ1-5; no reliable D call. This CDR3 has 13 residues. CDR1 is SEHNR and CDR2 is FQNEAQ in the germline V gene (reference sequence). Trimming pared 0 bases from V and 7 bases from J, leaving 7 bases between. CDR3 region: CASSLAGWQPQHF. The DNA for the CDR3 is TGTGCCAGCAGCTTAGCCGGGTGGCAGCCCCAGCATTTT.

The CDR3 nucleotides read TGCAGTGCTAGAGACAGGGTTAACGGACCGCCGCCCCAGCATTTT. Translating gives CSARDRVNGPPPQHF. V gene TRBV20-1 combines with J gene TRBJ1-5; TRBD1 is a possible D gene (5 bases). The CDR3 runs 15 residues. The V end lost 0 bases, the J end lost 9 bases, and 18 bases lay between the germline ends. CDR1 and CDR2 (germline): DFQATT, SNEGSKA (reference sequence).

The rearrangement joins TRBV20-1 to TRBJ1-5; 10 bases line up with TRBD1. The CDR3 runs 14 residues. CDR1 and CDR2 (germline): DFQATT, SNEGSKA (reference sequence). V was clipped by 6 bases and J by 6 bases; unmatched bases: 8. CDR3 nucleotide sequence: TGCAGTGCAAGACAGGGGGCTCGGAGTCAGCCCCAGCATTTT. Its translation is CSARQGARSQPQHF.

This clonotype has more than one count but fewer than ten. The chain is built from TRBV7-9 and TRBJ2-5; D unresolved. CDR1 and CDR2 from the germline V gene are SEHNR and FQNEAQ (reference sequence). CDR3 size: 14 residues. V lost 3 bases, J lost 2 bases, and 10 bases lay in between. CDR3 sequence (DNA): TGTGCCAGCAGCTTGTCGACACAGCAAGAGACCCAGTACTTC. It specifies CASSLSTQQETQYF.

Only a few counts were recorded for this clonotype. The chain combines TRBV27 with TRBJ2-5, with D possibly matching TRBD2 (6 bases). Germline assignment: CDR1 MNHEY and CDR2 SMNVEV (reference sequence). V was trimmed by 5 bases and J by 5 bases, leaving 18 bases between them. The CDR3 consists of 15 residues. The CDR3 coding sequence is TGTGCCAGCAGTAAGGCTGGATCGGGGGTGGAGACCCAGTACTTC. This sequence encodes CASSKAGSGVETQYF.

The chain has TRBV7-2 and TRBJ2-7, with 7 bases that match TRBD1. Germline V gene sequence: CDR1 SGHTA, CDR2 FQGNSA. The CDR3 contains 13 residues. The ends lost 6 bases at V and 3 bases at J; junction bases unmatched: 5. The CDR3, as DNA: TGTGCCAGCAGAGGGGGCGGCGTCTACGAGCAGTACTTC. Amino acid sequence: CASRGGGVYEQYF.

The CDR3, as DNA: TGTGCCAGCAGCCAAGTGCCGGAATATACGCAGTATTTT. It specifies CASSQVPEYTQYF. V gene TRBV3-1 combines with J gene TRBJ2-3; D is undetermined. The CDR3 has 13 amino acids. The germline V gene has CDR1 LGHDT and CDR2 YNNKEL (reference sequence). The V end was cut by 1 base, the J end by 7 bases, with 9 bases between.

The chain links TRBV4-3 to TRBJ2-6; TRBD2 is a possible D gene (5 bases). With 0 bases removed from V and 0 bases from J, the gap between germline ends came to 6 bases. Germline CDR1 is LGHNA and CDR2 is YSLEER. CDR3 length: 16 residues. The CDR3 region is CASSQEAGSGANVLTF. In DNA form, the CDR3 reads TGCGCCAGCAGCCAAGAGGCGGGCTCTGGGGCCAACGTCCTGACTTTC.

The rearrangement uses TRBV3-1 and TRBJ2-7; TRBD2 matches 9 bases. V lost 2 bases, J lost 2 bases, and 4 bases stayed unmatched. The CDR3 runs to 15 residues. Looked up from germline, CDR1 is LGHDT and CDR2 is YNNKEL (reference sequence). As DNA, the CDR3 is TGTGCCAGCAGCCAACGAAGCGGGGGGCCCTACGAGCAGTACTTC. As protein: CASSQRSGGPYEQYF.

The chain recombines TRBV18 with TRBJ1-1; 7 nucleotides agree with TRBD1. V lost 8 bases, J lost 4 bases, and 7 bases stayed unmatched. The CDR3 covers 13 residues. Germline CDR1 reads KGHSH; CDR2 reads LQKENI. The CDR3 spells CASRQGMGTEAFF. CDR3 sequence (DNA): TGTGCCAGCCGACAGGGAATGGGCACTGAAGCTTTCTTT.

A note on this clonotype: A much larger clonotype is one base distant, so this may be a read error. The CDR3 region is CSATGSFYERYF. As DNA, the CDR3 is TGCAGCGCTACAGGGAGTTTTTACGAGCGGTACTTC. J is TRBJ2-4 and V is TRBV29-1, with D tentatively TRBD1 (6 bases). CDR1 SQVTM and CDR2 ANQGSEA come from the germline V gene. The V and J ends lost 7 bases and 15 bases respectively, with 22 bases between them. This CDR3 has 12 amino acids.

This clonotype was detected many times. The chain is built from TRBV6-6 and TRBJ2-6; D is perhaps TRBD1 or TRBD2 (5 bases each). The ends were cut back, 5 bases at V and 1 base at J, with 15 bases in the middle. This CDR3 has 17 amino acids. Germline-derived CDR1 and CDR2 are MNHNY and SVGAGI (reference sequence). CDR3 sequence: CASSPNGGSSGANVLTF. Here the CDR3 DNA reads TGTGCCAGCAGTCCCAATGGGGGTAGTTCTGGGGCCAACGTCCTGACTTTC.

The rearrangement links TRBV14 to TRBJ2-3, with D possibly TRBD1 on 5 matching bases. This CDR3 contains 16 residues. Trimming removed 7 bases from V and 2 bases from J, with 19 bases in between. Germline-derived CDR1 and CDR2 are SGHDN and FVKESK. The CDR3 nucleotides are TGTGCCAGCACACCTTTGGACCCGACAGACACAGATACGCAGTATTTT. This codes for CASTPLDPTDTDTQYF.

This chain links TRBV28 with TRBJ1-5; 7 positions agree with TRBD1. Germline values: CDR1 MDHEN, CDR2 SYDVKM. The CDR3 runs 15 residues. The ends lost 6 bases at V and 3 bases at J; junction bases unmatched: 8. This CDR3 is CASSRTGTANQPQHF. DNA of the CDR3: TGTGCCAGCAGCCGTACCGGGACAGCCAATCAGCCCCAGCATTTT.

The rearrangement joins TRBV5-6 to TRBJ1-1; 8 bases align to TRBD1. Germline CDR1 and CDR2: SGHDT and YYEEEE. V lost 1 base, J lost 6 bases, and 11 bases stayed unmatched. The CDR3 sequence is 16 residues long. The CDR3 coding sequence is TGTGCCAGCAGCTTGTTGGGCAGGGGGCGTGACGCTGAAGCTTTCTTT. It translates to CASSLLGRGRDAEAFF.

V gene TRBV1 combines with J gene TRBJ2-3; no DNA check was done on the table's D call, TRBD2. TRBV1 is labeled a pseudogene. The length of the CDR3 is 12 residues. The CDR3 loop is CTSGRGADTQYF. As DNA, the CDR3 is TGCACCAGCGGGAGGGGGGCAGATACGCAGTATTTT.

V is TRBV5-5 and J is TRBJ1-1; D gene unclear. This CDR3 contains 15 residues. The V gene's germline CDR1 is SGHKS and CDR2 YYEKEE (reference sequence). The germline V and J ends were trimmed by 4 bases and 0 bases, with 13 bases remaining between them. This chain's CDR3 is CASSLTTAMNTEAFF. The CDR3 nucleotides read TGTGCCAGCAGCCTCACGACGGCCATGAACACTGAAGCTTTCTTT. The whole variable domain, remainder taken from reference TRBV5-5 and TRBJ1-1, is DAGVTQSPTHLIKTRGQQVTLRCSPISGHKSVSWYQQVLGQGPQFIFQYYEKEERGRGNFPDRFSARQFPNYSSELNVNALLLGDSALYLCASSLTTAMNTEAFFGQGTRLTVV.

This rearrangement joins TRBV9 to TRBJ1-2, with a possible D match to TRBD1 (5 bases). The length of the CDR3 is 15 residues. V shed 2 bases and J shed 5 bases, with 16 bases lying between them. Germline assignment: CDR1 SGDLS and CDR2 YYNGEE. The CDR3 nucleotides are TGTGCCAGCAGCGTGGAGGGGACGGTAGTTTATGGCTACACCTTC. Protein: CASSVEGTVVYGYTF.

J is TRBJ1-1 and V is TRBV4-3, with 9 bases that match TRBD1. The CDR3 runs 15 residues. V shed 3 bases and J 5 bases; nucleotides not matched to a gene: 7. Germline CDR1 and CDR2: LGHNA and YSLEER. The CDR3 sequence: CASSQGTGIWTEAFF. The CDR3, as DNA: TGCGCCAGCAGCCAGGGGACAGGGATATGGACTGAAGCTTTCTTT.

J is TRBJ2-7 and V is TRBV5-5, with a possible D match to TRBD1 (6 bases). This CDR3 region has 15 residues. Germline V gene lookup returns CDR1 SGHKS and CDR2 YYEKEE (reference sequence). Trimming stripped 4 bases from V and 0 bases from J, with 14 bases between. The CDR3 sequence: CASSPLETGSYEQYF. In DNA, the CDR3 is TGTGCCAGCAGCCCTCTGGAGACAGGCTCCTACGAGCAGTACTTC. The variable domain in full, with the rest retrieved from reference TRBV5-5 and TRBJ2-7, is DAGVTQSPTHLIKTRGQQVTLRCSPISGHKSVSWYQQVLGQGPQFIFQYYEKEERGRGNFPDRFSARQFPNYSSELNVNALLLGDSALYLCASSPLETGSYEQYFGPGTRLTVT.

Here the CDR3 DNA reads TGTGCCAGCAGCCTCACAGGGTATGGAGGCTACACCTTC. Translated, it gives CASSLTGYGGYTF. The chain combines TRBV7-9 with TRBJ1-2, with D perhaps matching TRBD1 (6 bases). Trimming pared 5 bases from V and 8 bases from J, leaving 15 bases between. This CDR3 spans 13 amino acids. Germline loops: CDR1 SEHNR, CDR2 FQNEAQ (reference sequence).

The V call is TRBV7-2, the J call TRBJ2-5, with TRBD1 matching 8 bases. Judging by the DNA end, TRBJ2-7 fits better; the J call may be wrong. The CDR3 consists of 15 residues. CDR1 is SGHTA and CDR2 is FQGNSA in the germline V gene. The DNA of the CDR3 is TGTGCCAGCAGCCCCTTGGACAGGGTTACGTACGAGCAGTACTTC. Its translation is CASSPLDRVTYEQYF.

This clonotype has just a few counts. CDR3 loop: CASSWGQGNSPLHF. The CDR3 DNA is TGTGCCAGCAGCTGGGGACAGGGGAATTCACCCCTCCACTTT. V is TRBV7-9 and J is TRBJ1-6, with 10 bases aligning to TRBD1. The CDR3 runs to 14 residues. The V segment lost 4 bases and the J segment 7 bases; nucleotides outside the gene matches: 1. CDR1 is SEHNR and CDR2 is FQNEAQ in the germline V gene (reference sequence).

This clonotype has just one count. The V and J genes are TRBV6-5 and TRBJ1-2, with D unclear. Germline lookup yields CDR1 MNHEY and CDR2 SVGAGI. The V end lost 10 bases, the J end lost 7 bases, and 13 bases lay between the germline ends. The CDR3 is made up of 11 amino acids. The CDR3 DNA reads TGTGCCACCCTAGTATTGGGTGGCTACACCTTC. It specifies CATLVLGGYTF.

This chain uses TRBV30 with TRBJ1-6; perhaps TRBD1 as D (5 bases). Per germline, CDR1 GTSNPN and CDR2 SVGIG (reference sequence). V dropped 4 bases and J dropped 9 bases, with 13 bases sitting between them. The CDR3 spans 13 residues. CDR3 in amino acids: CAWTLGTGSPLHF. The CDR3 DNA reads as TGTGCCTGGACCCTCGGGACGGGTTCACCCCTCCACTTT.

This chain connects TRBV20-1 to TRBJ2-6; perhaps TRBD1 as D (7 bases). The CDR3 length is 16 residues. The V end lost 3 bases, the J end lost 6 bases, and 18 bases lay between the germline ends. Germline values: CDR1 DFQATT, CDR2 SNEGSKA (reference sequence). The CDR3 DNA reads TGCAGTGCTAGGGGGGCGGGACAGTACCCGGCCAACGTCCTGACTTTC. Protein: CSARGAGQYPANVLTF.

On this clonotype itself: At one end, the junction sequence differs from germline, possibly due to a read error. The gene calls are TRBV28 and TRBJ1-2, with a possible D match to TRBD1 (6 bases). CDR1 MDHEN and CDR2 SYDVKM come from the germline V gene. This CDR3 spans 15 amino acids. In nucleotides, the CDR3 is TGTTCCAGCAGTGACCGGGACACCGCTAACTATGGCTACACCTTC. Translation: CSSSDRDTANYGYTF.

This clonotype was seen a handful of times. This chain joins TRBV27 and TRBJ1-2, with 10 bases that match TRBD1. CDR3 size: 15 residues. The germline V gene has CDR1 MNHEY and CDR2 SMNVEV (reference sequence). V shed 4 bases, J shed 7 bases, and the junction held 9 bases outside the gene matches. Here the CDR3 reads CASSSAGTGVAGYTF. For the CDR3, the DNA is TGTGCCAGCAGTTCCGCCGGGACAGGGGTCGCTGGCTACACCTTC.

This clonotype was seen only a few times. V gene TRBV6-2 or TRBV6-3 combines with J gene TRBJ2-5; TRBD2 matches 7 bases. The CDR3 is 15 residues long. Germline-derived CDR1 and CDR2 are MNHEY and SVGEGT. The trim removed 6 bases at V and 1 base at J, leaving 8 bases unmatched. CDR3 bases: TGTGCCAGCAGCCAGACTCGCGGGGGCCAAGAGACCCAGTACTTC. Protein sequence: CASSQTRGGQETQYF.